These 5 T cell receptor beta chains share one sample of origin, sequenced in a study of T cells in Graves' hyperthyroidism and ophthalmopathy. RNA transcripts gave rise to amplified TCR beta CDR3 regions. HTBI primers were used for first-round RT-PCR of the TCR CDR3. TCRdb used MiXCR to reprocess the multiplex PCR reads, holding one entry per CDR3 protein. The sample has some 510,000 distinct CDR3 sequences; under 25% are singletons. The sequenced sample was blood. All receptors come from a man between 18 and 35 years old with Graves' hyperthyroidism.

This clonotype was counted a few times. It may be a read error: a sequence one base away is much more abundant. The chain links TRBV27 to TRBJ2-7; TRBD1 or TRBD2 may be the D gene (5 bases each). The V gene's germline CDR1 is MNHEY and CDR2 SMNVEV (reference sequence). The CDR3 loop spans 13 amino acids. The CDR3 spells CASRPGTAYERYF. Here the CDR3 DNA reads TGTGCCAGCAGGCCCGGGACCGCCTACGAGCGGTACTTC.

J is TRBJ2-6 and V is TRBV12-3 or TRBV12-4, with D possibly TRBD1 on 5 matching bases. The CDR3 is 15 residues long. Deletions cut 6 bases from V and 0 bases from J, with 9 bases between. This CDR3 reads CASSYTGSGANVLTF. The CDR3, as DNA: TGTGCCAGCAGCTACACAGGCTCTGGGGCCAACGTCCTGACTTTC.

The genes are TRBV20-1 and TRBJ1-2; TRBD1 is a possible D gene (6 bases). Germline loops: CDR1 DFQATT, CDR2 SNEGSKA (reference sequence). The CDR3 has 11 residues. V lost 4 bases to trimming and J lost 6 bases, with 9 bases between them. CDR3 DNA sequence: TGCAGTGCTACCAGGACAGATGGCTACACCTTC. Translated: CSATRTDGYTF.

Many counts were recorded for this clonotype. An end of the junction differs from the germline gene, which may be a read error. The J gene is TRBJ1-1, the V gene TRBV6-1; D gene uncertain. The CDR3 has 14 amino acids. Germline lookup yields CDR1 MNHNS and CDR2 SASEGT. In nucleotides, the CDR3 is TGCGCCAGCTTACCCTTGGACGCTAACACTGAAGCTTTCTTT. Encoded protein: CASLPLDANTEAFF.

This clonotype was seen repeatedly, ten times or more. The chain employs TRBV5-1 and TRBJ1-1; no clear D gene. The CDR3 contains 13 residues. Trimming cost V 4 bases and J 3 bases, with 10 bases left between them. Germline V gene sequence: CDR1 SGHRS, CDR2 YFSETQ. CDR3 nucleotides: TGCGCCAGCAGCGGAACACCGGACACTGAAGCTTTCTTT. Its protein product is CASSGTPDTEAFF. Full variable domain (rest looked up from reference TRBV5-1 and TRBJ1-1): KAGVTQTPRYLIKTRGQQVTLSCSPISGHRSVSWYQQTPGQGLQFLFEYFSETQRNKGNFPGRFSGRQFSNSRSEMNVSTLELGDSALYLCASSGTPDTEAFFGQGTRLTVV.